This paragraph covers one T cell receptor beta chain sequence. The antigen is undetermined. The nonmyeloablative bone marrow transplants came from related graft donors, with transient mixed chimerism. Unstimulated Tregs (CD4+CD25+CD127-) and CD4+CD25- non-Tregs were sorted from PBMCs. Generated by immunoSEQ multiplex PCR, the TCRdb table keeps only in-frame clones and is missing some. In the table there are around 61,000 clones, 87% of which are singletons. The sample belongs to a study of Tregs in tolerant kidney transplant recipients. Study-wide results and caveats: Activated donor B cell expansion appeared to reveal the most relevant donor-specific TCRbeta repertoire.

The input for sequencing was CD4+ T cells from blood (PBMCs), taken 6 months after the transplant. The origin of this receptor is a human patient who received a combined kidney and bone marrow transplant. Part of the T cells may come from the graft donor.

The CDR3 protein is CASSAGTGASIGELFF. The CDR3 nucleotides are TGTGCCAGCAGTGCAGGGACAGGGGCATCTATCGGGGAGCTGTTTTTT. The genes are TRBV5-6 and TRBJ2-2, with 10 bases matching TRBD1. The CDR3 totals 16 residues. The germline V gene encodes CDR1 SGHDT and CDR2 YYEEEE. Germline trimming cut 5 bases from V and 7 bases from J; bases unmatched to any gene: 11.